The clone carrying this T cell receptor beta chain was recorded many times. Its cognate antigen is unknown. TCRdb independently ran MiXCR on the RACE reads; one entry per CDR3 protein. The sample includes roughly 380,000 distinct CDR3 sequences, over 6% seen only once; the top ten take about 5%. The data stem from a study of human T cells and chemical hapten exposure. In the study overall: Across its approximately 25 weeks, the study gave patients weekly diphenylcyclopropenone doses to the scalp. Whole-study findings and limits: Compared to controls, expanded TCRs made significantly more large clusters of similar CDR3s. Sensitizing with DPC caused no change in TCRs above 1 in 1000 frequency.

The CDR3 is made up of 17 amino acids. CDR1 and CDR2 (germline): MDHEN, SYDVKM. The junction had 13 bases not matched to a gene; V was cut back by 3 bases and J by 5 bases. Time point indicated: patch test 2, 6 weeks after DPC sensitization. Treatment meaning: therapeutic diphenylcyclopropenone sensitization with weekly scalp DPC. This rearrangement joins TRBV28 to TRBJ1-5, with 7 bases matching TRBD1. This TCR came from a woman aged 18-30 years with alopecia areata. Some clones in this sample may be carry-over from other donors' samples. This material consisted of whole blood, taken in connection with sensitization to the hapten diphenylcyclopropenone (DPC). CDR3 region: CASSFIDRVASDQPQHF. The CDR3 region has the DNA TGTGCCAGCAGTTTTATCGACAGGGTGGCTTCCGATCAGCCCCAGCATTTT.